The source of this T cell receptor (beta chain) is a study of CD8+ T cells in alopecia areata. On the study more broadly: Those patients who were treated received oral tofacitinib, which was given at 5 to 10 mg twice daily for moderate-to-severe alopecia areata. Tofacitinib therapy lasting 6 to 18 months was followed by 6 months off drug.

Study-level results: Normal skin's resident alphabeta T cells are sequenced alongside lesional scalp T cells.

As the sequencing template, cDNA was produced by extracting RNA and reverse transcribing it. Sequencing was performed with immunoSEQ multiplex PCR; in TCRdb, only in-frame clones are kept and a portion is missing. The table has over 110,000 clones, 51% seen once. With regard to this clone: Its target is unknown. Additional DNA sequences in this sample encode the identical CDR3.

The V end lost 3 bases, the J end lost 1 base, and 9 bases lay between the germline ends. Germline assignment: CDR1 SGHTA and CDR2 FQGNSA. The CDR3 spans 14 residues. This chain links TRBV7-2 with TRBJ1-1; D is possibly TRBD1 (5 bases). The clonotype comes from a human donor with alopecia areata. This material consisted of CD4+ T cells sorted from blood, taken at week 0. CDR3 in amino acids: CASSLGGANTEAFF. The DNA of the CDR3 is TGTGCCAGCAGCTTGGGGGGAGCGAACACTGAAGCTTTCTTT.